This TCR beta chain is from a study of early T cells in non-severe SARS-CoV-2 infection. Study as a whole: The chains were unpaired, and the sequenced material was bulk RNA from unsorted whole blood. Study-wide results and caveats: VDJdb-based matching was biased toward anti-spike CD8 responses and missed private and CD4 specificities.

In regard to this clonotype: Antigen unknown.

Individual cDNA molecules were tagged with unique molecular identifiers. Each CDR3 protein is one row after TCRdb ran MiXCR on the 5' RACE reads. The data show tens of thousands of distinct CDR3 sequences, 6% to 6.5% seen once. The V end lost 2 bases, the J end lost 5 bases, and 7 bases lay between the germline ends. This CDR3 contains 13 residues. Germline V CDR1 and CDR2: KGHSH, LQKENI. This clonotype was sampled from an adult who was a healthcare worker with PCR-confirmed SARS-CoV-2 infection or an uninfected control (not recorded which). The chain employs TRBV18 and TRBJ1-5; no clear D. Sample: whole blood. The CDR3 sequence is CASSPSADQPQHF. CDR3 DNA sequence: TGTGCCAGCTCACCATCGGCTGATCAGCCCCAGCATTTT.